This T cell receptor (beta chain) came from a study of naive and memory T cell subsets. The CDR3 length is 13 residues. Germline V gene sequence: CDR1 MNHEY, CDR2 SVGAGI. V gave up 6 bases and J gave up 10 bases; unmatched junction bases: 3. An equimolar mix of two oligonucleotides served as the beta constant-region primer for TRBC1 and TRBC2. TCRdb recomputed calls from the UMI-ligation and nested PCR reads with MiXCR, one row per CDR3 protein. This table has approximately 82,000 distinct CDR3 sequences, 7% appearing once. CD4 T cells were positively selected, then CD8 T cells from the CD4-negative fraction. Cells stained for CD3, CD4, CD8, CD45RA and CD27 were sorted into four subsets. Findings of the study overall: Over 95% of naive TCR sequences appeared only once, unlike memory subsets.

This clonotype has a handful of counts. Its antigen is not identified. The chain is built from TRBV6-5 and TRBJ2-1; TRBD2 matches at 13 bases. Sequencing input: central memory CD4+ T cells from blood. The receptor was derived from a human donor in good health. The CDR3 DNA is TGTGCCAGCAGGGGACTAGCGGGAAAGGAGCAGTTCTTC. Residues: CASRGLAGKEQFF.